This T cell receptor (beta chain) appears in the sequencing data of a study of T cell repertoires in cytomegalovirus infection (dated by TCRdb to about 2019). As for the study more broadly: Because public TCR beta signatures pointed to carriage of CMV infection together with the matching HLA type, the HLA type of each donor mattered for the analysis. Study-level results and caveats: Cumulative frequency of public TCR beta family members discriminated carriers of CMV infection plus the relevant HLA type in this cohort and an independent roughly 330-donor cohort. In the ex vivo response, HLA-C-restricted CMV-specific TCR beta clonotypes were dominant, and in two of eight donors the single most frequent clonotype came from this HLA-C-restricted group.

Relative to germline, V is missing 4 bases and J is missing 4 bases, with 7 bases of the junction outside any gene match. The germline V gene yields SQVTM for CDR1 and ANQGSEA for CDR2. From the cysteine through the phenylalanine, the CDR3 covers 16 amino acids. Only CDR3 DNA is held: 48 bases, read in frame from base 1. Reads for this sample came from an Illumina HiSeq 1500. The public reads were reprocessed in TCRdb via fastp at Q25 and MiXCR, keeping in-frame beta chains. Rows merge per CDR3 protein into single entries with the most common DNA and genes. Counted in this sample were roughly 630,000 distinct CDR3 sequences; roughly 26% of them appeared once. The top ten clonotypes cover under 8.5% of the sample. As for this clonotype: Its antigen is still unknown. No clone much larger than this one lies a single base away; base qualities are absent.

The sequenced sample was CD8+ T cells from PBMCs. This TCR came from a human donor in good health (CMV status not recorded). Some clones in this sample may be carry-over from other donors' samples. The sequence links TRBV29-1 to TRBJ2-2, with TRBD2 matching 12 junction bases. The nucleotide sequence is TGCAGCGTTGTCCTGGCTAGCGGGGGGGTCACCGGGGAGCTGTTTTTT. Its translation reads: CSVVLASGGVTGELFF.